These 7 T cell receptor beta chains came from one sample sequenced in a study of tumor-infiltrating lymphocytes in primary liver carcinoma. Using a constant-region primer together with ProtoScript II reverse transcriptase, TCR beta cDNA was made from 500 ng of total RNA. Library construction for TCR beta comprised three nested multiplex PCR rounds performed with slightly modified ARM-PCR. The first two PCR rounds used TRBV1-TRBV30 primers with a Cbeta primer, 9 to 11 cycles each. TCRdb ran MiXCR on the multiplex PCR reads and lists one entry per CDR3 protein. The sample consists of 250,000 to 350,000 distinct CDR3 sequences, roughly 60% of them appearing once. Germline DNA was extracted too, while blood RNA derived from unsorted whole blood. Sequencing was carried out using peripheral blood. Receptor source: a woman in her 30s with primary liver carcinoma and hepatitis B virus infection.

As DNA, the CDR3 is TGTGCCAGCAGCCAGGCCGGGCGGGATGCCAACAATGAGCAGTTCTTC. As protein: CASSQAGRDANNEQFF. The chain links TRBV14 to TRBJ2-1, with a possible D match to TRBD2 (6 bases). The CDR3 runs to 16 residues. The V end lost 3 bases, the J end lost 5 bases, and 17 bases lay between the germline ends. Germline CDR1 reads SGHDN; CDR2 reads FVKESK.

In this sample, this clonotype turned up a few times. This chain links TRBV7-8 with TRBJ2-7, with D maybe TRBD1 (6 bases). CDR1 SGHVS and CDR2 FQNEAQ come from the germline V gene. Trimming stripped 2 bases from V and 2 bases from J, with 13 bases between. The CDR3 runs 15 residues. CDR3 in DNA: TGTGCCAGCAGCTTAAAACGGCAGGGGACCTACGAGCAGTACTTC. Translating gives CASSLKRQGTYEQYF. Filled out from reference TRBV7-8 and TRBJ2-7, the complete variable domain reads GAGVSQSPRYKVAKRGQDVALRCDPISGHVSLFWYQQALGQGPEFLTYFQNEAQLDKSGLPSDRFFAERPEGSVSTLKIQRTQQEDSAVYLCASSLKRQGTYEQYFGPGTRLTVT.

Concerning this clonotype: At one boundary the junction diverges from the germline segment, which might be a read error. This rearrangement joins TRBV11-2 to TRBJ2-1; the D is unclear. The CDR3 totals 12 residues. CDR1 SGHAT and CDR2 FQNNGV come from the germline V gene. CDR3 in DNA: TGTGCCAGCAGCTTAGGCCCTATGAAGCAGTCCTTC. Its translation is CASSLGPMKQSF.

A word on this clonotype: A read error may be the cause here, since a much bigger clone is one base away. This chain uses TRBV12-3 or TRBV12-4 with TRBJ1-1; D not resolved. The CDR3 is made up of 13 amino acids. Here the CDR3 reads CASSLAGSNEALF. CDR3 nucleotides: TGTGCCAGCAGTTTAGCAGGGAGTAATGAAGCTCTCTTT.

The V and J genes are TRBV5-6 and TRBJ2-5, with D possibly TRBD2 on 7 matching bases. Germline V gene lookup returns CDR1 SGHDT and CDR2 YYEEEE. Trimming cost V 4 bases and J 2 bases, with 27 bases left between them. The CDR3 is 19 residues long. The CDR3 nucleotides are TGTGCCAGCAGCCCGGGGGGCCTAGCGGTCGAAAGTAGACAAGAGACCCAGTACTTC. Translated, it gives CASSPGGLAVESRQETQYF. The full variable domain, in which reference TRBV5-6 and TRBJ2-5 provide the parts outside the CDR3, is DAGVTQSPTHLIKTRGQQVTLRCSPKSGHDTVSWYQQALGQGPQFIFQYYEEEERQRGNFPDRFSGHQFPNYSSELNVNALLLGDSALYLCASSPGGLAVESRQETQYFGPGTRLLVL.

Concerning this clonotype itself: Mismatch with germline at one junction end may stem from a read error. The chain uses TRBV4-2 and TRBJ2-7, with 10 positions matching TRBD1. Germline lookup yields CDR1 LGHNA and CDR2 YNFKEQ. The CDR3 is 15 amino acids. The CDR3: CASSPWDRGGHEQYF. In nucleotides, the CDR3 is TGTGCAAGCAGCCCCTGGGACAGGGGAGGCCACGAGCAGTACTTC.

This chain uses TRBV30 with TRBJ1-6; TRBD1 matches 9 bases. Germline assignment: CDR1 GTSNPN and CDR2 SVGIG (reference sequence). CDR3 length: 15 residues. The V gene end was trimmed by 1 base and the J gene end by 8 bases; junction bases not matched to a gene: 6. This CDR3 is CAWSGEQGAYSPLHF. CDR3 nucleotides: TGTGCCTGGAGTGGAGAACAGGGGGCTTATTCACCCCTCCACTTT.